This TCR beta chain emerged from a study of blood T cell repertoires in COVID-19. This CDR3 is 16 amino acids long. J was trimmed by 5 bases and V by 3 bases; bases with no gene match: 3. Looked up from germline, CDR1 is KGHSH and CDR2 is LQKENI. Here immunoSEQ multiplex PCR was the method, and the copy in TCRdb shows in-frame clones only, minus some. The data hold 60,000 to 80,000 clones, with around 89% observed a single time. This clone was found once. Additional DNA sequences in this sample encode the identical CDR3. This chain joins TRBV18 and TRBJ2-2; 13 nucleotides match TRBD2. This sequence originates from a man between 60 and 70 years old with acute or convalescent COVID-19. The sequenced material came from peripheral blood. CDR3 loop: CASSPGTSGMTGELFF. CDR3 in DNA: TGTGCCAGCTCACCCGGGACTAGCGGGATGACCGGGGAGCTGTTTTTT. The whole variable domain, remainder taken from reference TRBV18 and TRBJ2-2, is NAGVMQNPRHLVRRRGQEARLRCSPMKGHSHVYWYRQLPEEGLKFMVYLQKENIIDESGMPKERFSAEFPKEGPSILRIQQVVRGDSAAYFCASSPGTSGMTGELFFGEGSRLTVL.